The clone carrying this T cell receptor beta chain was counted once. Its cognate antigen is unknown. This specimen comes from a study of cytomegalovirus exposure and HLA in healthy donors. About the research overall: An early release of data contained approximately 80 million unique TCRs, which came from HLA-typed donors. The study, taken as a whole, reports: Cytomegalovirus status, reportedly, was diagnosed with high specificity and sensitivity by the classifier. Previously analyzed data showed that most TCR beta V segments were productive at a frequency of about 87% or about 30%. Associated with cytomegalovirus, according to the listing, were about 160 TCR beta chains.

PCR amplification relied on 60 Vbeta primers (plus 13 Jbeta primers). Data came from immunoSEQ multiplex PCR; TCRdb stores just in-frame clones and leaves some out. The repertoire holds some 120,000 clones, 81% seen once, with more than 1.5% in the top ten. The source is a man aged 18-30 years in good health and CMV-seronegative. Material: PBMCs.

CDR3 coding DNA: TGTGCCAGCAGCTCACAGGGGGCGGGTAATGAAAAACTGTTTTTT. As protein: CASSSQGAGNEKLFF. This sequence joins TRBV5-4 and TRBJ1-4, with 9 bases that match TRBD1. V was clipped by 3 bases and J by 4 bases; unmatched bases: 4. The CDR3 is made up of 15 amino acids. CDR1 SGHNT and CDR2 YYREEE come from the germline V gene (reference sequence).